This passage covers 8 T cell receptor beta chains from one sample sequenced in a study of shared clonotypes between healthy human individuals. Clones were sequenced by immunoSEQ multiplex PCR, and TCRdb holds only the in-frame ones, with some missing. The sample has 2 million or so clones; 90% to 95% are singletons. Sample: naive CD4+ T cells sorted from blood. Subset indicated: CD45RA+ positively selected. The receptor source for this set is a man in his late teens or twenties in good health.

The chain employs TRBV27 and TRBJ2-1, with 7 bases fitting TRBD2. CDR1 is MNHEY, CDR2 SMNVEV, per germline (reference sequence). There are 20 residues in the CDR3. V gave up 0 bases and J gave up 3 bases; unmatched junction bases: 17. CDR3 loop: CASSLSIFHLAGVDYNEQFF. In DNA, the CDR3 is TGTGCCAGCAGTTTATCGATATTCCATCTGGCGGGAGTGGACTACAATGAGCAGTTCTTC.

This chain connects TRBV6-5 to TRBJ2-7; D gene unclear. The CDR3 is made up of 14 amino acids. Germline V CDR1 and CDR2: MNHEY, SVGAGI. Deletions cut 5 bases from V and 5 bases from J, with 16 bases between. This CDR3 reads CASSRAQGRNEQYF. DNA of the CDR3: TGTGCCAGCAGTAGGGCTCAAGGGCGTAACGAGCAGTACTTC.

Remarks on this clone: The sample has other DNA sequences that encode this CDR3 too. The rearrangement joins TRBV6-1 to TRBJ1-5; no firm D call. V was cut by 3 bases and J by 5 bases, with 8 bases left in between. This CDR3 is built from 13 residues. The germline V gene encodes CDR1 MNHNS and CDR2 SASEGT. As DNA, the CDR3 is TGTGCCAGCAGTGACAGGAAGGATCAGCCCCAGCATTTT. Protein sequence: CASSDRKDQPQHF.

This chain links TRBV2 with TRBJ1-1; TRBD1 is a possible D gene (5 bases). This CDR3 has 12 amino acids. V lost 6 bases, J lost 5 bases, and 10 bases lay in between. Germline loops: CDR1 SNHLY, CDR2 FYNNEI. Here the CDR3 reads CASRQGRTEAFF. The CDR3 region has the DNA TGTGCCAGCAGGCAGGGACGAACTGAAGCTTTCTTT.

This clone was counted a few times. The V call is TRBV7-2, the J call TRBJ2-7; no clear D. V lost 3 bases and J lost 11, with 5 bases in between. The germline V gene encodes CDR1 SGHTA and CDR2 FQGNSA. This CDR3 is 9 amino acids long. In nucleotides, the CDR3 is TGTGCCAGCAGCTTCGGCAAGTACTTC. Translation gives CASSFGKYF.

This chain uses TRBV2 with TRBJ2-1; D uncertain. The CDR3 is 13 amino acids. Per the germline V gene, CDR1 is SNHLY and CDR2 is FYNNEI. V shed 8 bases and J shed 9 bases, with 17 bases lying between them. CDR3 protein: CASHPRGDGEQFF. CDR3 in DNA: TGTGCCAGCCACCCGAGAGGAGATGGTGAGCAGTTCTTC.

The rearrangement joins TRBV10-2 to TRBJ2-7; D may match TRBD1 or TRBD2 (5 bases each). V was pared by 6 bases and J by 2 bases, with 11 bases between. The CDR3 extends over 13 amino acids. CDR1 and CDR2 from the germline V gene are WSHSY and SAAADI. CDR3 residues: CASSPGPTYEQYF. The CDR3 nucleotides read TGCGCCAGCAGCCCGGGACCGACCTACGAGCAGTACTTC.

This chain joins TRBV4-3 and TRBJ1-4, with D possibly TRBD1 on 5 matching bases. CDR3 length equals 16 residues. Trimming shortened V by 0 bases and J by 8 bases, and 16 bases separated the two germline ends. CDR1 is LGHNA and CDR2 is YSLEER in the germline V gene. CDR3 amino acids: CASSQDRRQGDEKLFF. The CDR3 DNA reads TGCGCCAGCAGCCAAGATCGGAGGCAGGGAGACGAAAAACTGTTTTTT.